This T cell receptor (beta chain) originates from a study of blood T cell repertoires in COVID-19. About the research overall: The United States, Italy and Spain supplied acute and convalescent COVID-19 samples. The analysed material was cDNA or gDNA that came from T cells, B-cell-depleted T cells, or PBMCs.

Original processing methods: Cell counts per sample came from amplifying reference gene primers. Libraries were prepared by immunoSEQ multiplex PCR; TCRdb keeps only in-frame clonotypes and omits some of them. D and trimming come from the DNA, and the V and J calls and clone size come from that table. The data show some 97,000 clones, approximately 84% seen once. The V gene lost 3 bases and the J gene lost 2 bases, with 9 bases spanning the gap. In germline, CDR1 is SGHRS, CDR2 YFSETQ. The CDR3 is 15 amino acids. The receptor comes from a man in his thirties or forties in a cohort sampled during active COVID-19. The chain uses TRBV5-1 and TRBJ2-6; a weak D match, TRBD1 (6 bases). The sequencing sample was made of peripheral blood. CDR3 residues: CASSYRTAGANVLTF. The CDR3 DNA reads TGCGCCAGCAGCTACCGGACAGCTGGGGCCAACGTCCTGACTTTC.